This entry describes one T cell receptor beta chain. Its antigen is not identified. Each PCR replicate from the sorted subsets contained around 0.2 ug DNA, which is some 31,000 T cell genomes. Clones were read by immunoSEQ multiplex PCR, and TCRdb kept only the in-frame ones, dropping some. This table holds about 1.1 million clones, around 78% found once. This entry belongs to a study of shared clonotypes between healthy human individuals. Turning to the study itself: Three plates were used per donor for CD4 naive, three for CD4 memory, two for CD8 naive and one for CD8 memory.

General study results and limits: In contrast to clonotypes shared by all four donors, non-shared clonotypes had lower generation probabilities. Few donors limited the genetic and exposure-history diversity represented.

Germline values: CDR1 SQVTM, CDR2 ANQGSEA. This CDR3 region has 14 residues. Trimming removed 0 bases from V and 0 bases from J, with 9 bases in between. The sequenced sample consisted of memory CD4+ T cells from PBMCs. Subset specified: CD45RA-negative fraction. This receptor was obtained from a young man in good health. Some clones in this sample may be carry-over from other donors' samples. V usage is TRBV29-1 and J usage is TRBJ2-7, with D perhaps matching TRBD1 (6 bases). The chain's CDR3 is CSVEDQGISYEQYF. The CDR3 DNA reads as TGCAGCGTTGAAGACCAGGGGATCTCCTACGAGCAGTACTTC.